This T cell receptor beta chain originates from a study of regulatory T cells in long-lasting Graves disease. Whole-study context: Less than 3 months of antithyroid drugs had been taken by newly diagnosed Graves' patients.

Time point: newly diagnosed GD, antithyroid drugs for less than 3 months. Construction of the TCR library relied on RNA isolated from PBMCs. Building the TCR beta libraries relied on iRepertoire HTBI primers, and CDR3 regions underwent Arm-PCR. TCRdb re-called the multiplex PCR reads with MiXCR, one entry per CDR3 protein. The sample has 520,000 or so distinct CDR3 sequences, around 12% seen once. CDR3 length equals 13 residues. The trim removed 10 bases at V and 2 bases at J, leaving 8 bases unmatched. CDR1 SEHNR and CDR2 FQNEAQ come from the germline V gene (reference sequence). This clonotype was seen many times. The same data also went into a second study, on T cells in Graves' hyperthyroidism and ophthalmopathy. This second study notes: The definition of stable Graves' hyperthyroidism was no ophthalmopathy progression within 18 months.

The input for sequencing was peripheral blood mononuclear cells (PBMCs), taken at new diagnosis, from a patient treated with antithyroid drugs. The source is a woman aged 25 to 39 with Graves disease. The chain carries TRBV7-9 and TRBJ2-7, with TRBD2 matching 7 bases. The CDR3 DNA sequence: TGTGCCATCCTAGCGGAGGGACCCTACGAGCAGTACTTC. Protein sequence: CAILAEGPYEQYF.